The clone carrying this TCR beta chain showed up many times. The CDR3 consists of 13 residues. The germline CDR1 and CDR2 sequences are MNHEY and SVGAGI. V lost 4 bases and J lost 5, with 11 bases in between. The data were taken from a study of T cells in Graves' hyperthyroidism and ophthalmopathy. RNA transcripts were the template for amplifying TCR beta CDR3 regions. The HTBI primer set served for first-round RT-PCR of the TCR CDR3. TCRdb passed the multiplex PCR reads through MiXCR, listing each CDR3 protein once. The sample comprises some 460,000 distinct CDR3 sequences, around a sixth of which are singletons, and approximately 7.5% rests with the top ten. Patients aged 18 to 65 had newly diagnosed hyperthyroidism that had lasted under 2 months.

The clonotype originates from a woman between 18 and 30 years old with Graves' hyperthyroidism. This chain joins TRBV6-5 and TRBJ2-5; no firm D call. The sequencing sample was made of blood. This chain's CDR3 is CASSSWIRETQYF. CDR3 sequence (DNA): TGTGCCAGCAGTTCCTGGATAAGGGAGACCCAGTACTTC.